Described below is a single T cell receptor beta chain sequence and its context. The specificity of this receptor is unknown. Qualities for individual bases were not recorded, and no much larger clone is one base off. This specimen belongs to a study of shared T cell receptors in the human thymus (dated by TCRdb to the early 2020s). About the investigation overall: The study examined how the human thymus generates shared, self-reactive T-cell receptor alpha chains.

The library was generated by the immunoSEQ multiplex PCR assay. TCRdb holds this immuneACCESS table with in-frame rearrangements only. Some clones are missing; in checked studies, unresolved V genes explain under half, and the rest has no known cause. Here the sample has 700,000 to 750,000 clones; 70% to 90% occur a single time. In total, the top ten clones hold around 0.0094% of the sample. CDR1 and CDR2 are read off the germline V gene as LGHNT and FRNRAP. Trimming takes 6 bases from V and 2 bases from J, and the germline ends sit 34 bases apart. CDR3 length: 21 amino acids, cysteine to phenylalanine. CDR3 DNA is the only sequence kept; it has 63 bases, read in frame from the first base. The sample was also linked to a second study, of human thymus T cells. The second source states: Donors were immunologically healthy infants undergoing open corrective cardiac surgery for congenital heart defects in Finland. Thymus tissue was obtained as surgical resects removed during corrective cardiac surgery. Biased V and J gene segment usage appeared to be present in both thymic and peripheral blood repertoires. The related research reported highly overlapping thymic TCR repertoires among unrelated individuals. TCR alpha and beta repertoires from roughly 8 infant thymus samples and four related peripheral blood samples were characterized in the study. The cohort included several male and two female infants, with donor ages spanning 7 to 244 days. Thymocytes were released mechanically from tissue and stored at -70 °C as pellets of roughly 9-32 million cells. A QIAsymphony instrument was used to extract genomic DNA from the frozen cell pellets. Using the immunoSEQ multiplex PCR assay, the TCRB and TCRAD loci were amplified from a standardized quantity of quality-controlled genomic DNA. The V(D)J region was spanned by amplicons of a length sufficient to cover the CDR3 and to identify V and J genes. The amplicons were sequenced on an Illumina platform via the commercial immunoSEQ service. Corrections for primer bias and sequencing errors followed previously described methods, while TCRAD and TCRB definitions were based on the IMGT database. Repertoires were analysed with immunoSEQ Analyzer 3.0 and VDJTools, covering basic statistics, V/J segment usage, diversity estimates, rarefaction and pairwise overlap. Diversity was estimated using the Chao1, ChaoE, Efron-Thisted, Shannon and inverse Simpson indices, and was also estimated on datasets down-sampled to the size of the smallest sample. Repertoire overlap used strict matching of CDR3 nucleotide sequence, V gene and J gene, with Jaccard-based multidimensional scaling clustering. On average, roughly 850,000 unique TCRB clonotypes were obtained from thymus samples, compared with around 78,000 from blood samples.

The sequencing sample was made of thymocytes. The receptor was derived from a girl under three years old with a congenital heart defect. Donor details come from another sample of the same person, matched by shared clones. The chain is assembled from TRBV12-5 and TRBJ1-2, and possibly TRBD1, on 6 matching bases. For the CDR3, the sequence is CASGAPTKFWAGQRRNYGYTF. At the DNA level, the sequence is TGTGCTAGTGGCGCCCCCACCAAATTCTGGGCCGGACAGAGAAGAAACTATGGCTACACCTTC.